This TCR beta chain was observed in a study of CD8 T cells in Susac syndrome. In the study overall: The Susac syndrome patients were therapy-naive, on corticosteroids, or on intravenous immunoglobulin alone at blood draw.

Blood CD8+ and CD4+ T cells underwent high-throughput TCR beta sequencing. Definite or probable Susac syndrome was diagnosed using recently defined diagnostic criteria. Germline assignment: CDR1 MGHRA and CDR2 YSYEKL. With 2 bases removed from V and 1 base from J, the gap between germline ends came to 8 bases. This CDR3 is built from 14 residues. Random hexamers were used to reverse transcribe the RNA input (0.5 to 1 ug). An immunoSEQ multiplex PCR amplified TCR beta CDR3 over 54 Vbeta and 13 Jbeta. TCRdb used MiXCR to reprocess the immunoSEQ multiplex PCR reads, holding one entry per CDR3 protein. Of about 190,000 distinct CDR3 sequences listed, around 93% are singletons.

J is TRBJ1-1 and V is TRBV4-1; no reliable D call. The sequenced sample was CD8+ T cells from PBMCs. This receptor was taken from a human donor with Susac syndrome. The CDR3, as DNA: TGCGCCAGCAGCCAACTTTCAGAGAACACTGAAGCTTTCTTT. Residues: CASSQLSENTEAFF.